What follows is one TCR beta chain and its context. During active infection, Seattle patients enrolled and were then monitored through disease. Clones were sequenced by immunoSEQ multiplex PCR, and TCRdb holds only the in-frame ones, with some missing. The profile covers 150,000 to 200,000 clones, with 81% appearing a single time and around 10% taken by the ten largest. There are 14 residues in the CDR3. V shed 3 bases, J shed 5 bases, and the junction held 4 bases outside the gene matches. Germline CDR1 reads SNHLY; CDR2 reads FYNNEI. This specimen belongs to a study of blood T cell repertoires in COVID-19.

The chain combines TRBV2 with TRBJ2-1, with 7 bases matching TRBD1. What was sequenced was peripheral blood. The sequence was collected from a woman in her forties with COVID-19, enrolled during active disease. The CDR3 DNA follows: TGTGCCAGCAGTGACGGACAGGTCAACAATGAGCAGTTCTTC. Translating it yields CASSDGQVNNEQFF.